The 24 T cell receptor beta chains listed next were all sequenced from one sample in a study of neurological immune-mediated disorders. TCRdb re-derived calls from the 5' RACE reads in MiXCR, one entry per CDR3 protein. Of some 28,000 distinct CDR3 sequences in the sample, 9% to 15% were seen once. Sequencing was performed on PBMCs. These receptors all come from a man aged 55-75 years in good health.

V usage is TRBV18 and J usage is TRBJ1-3; D is unclear. The CDR3 has 16 amino acids. V lost 2 bases and J lost 0, with 11 bases in between. Germline V gene data show CDR1 as KGHSH and CDR2 as LQKENI. CDR3 in DNA: TGTGCCAGCTCACCAAAGAAAACATACTCTGGAAACACCATATATTTT. The encoded protein is CASSPKKTYSGNTIYF.

This clonotype was recorded at least ten times. V and J are TRBV10-1 and TRBJ2-3, with 7 bases matching TRBD2. With 0 bases clipped from V and 2 bases from J, the junction kept 2 bases outside the gene matches. Germline CDR1 WNHNN, CDR2 SYGVQD (reference sequence). CDR3 length: 15 amino acids. The CDR3 DNA is TGCGCCAGCAGTGAGTCGACTAGCATCACAGATACGCAGTATTTT. Protein sequence: CASSESTSITDTQYF.

At least ten counts were recorded for this clonotype. This chain connects TRBV20-1 to TRBJ2-1; 7 positions match TRBD2. The CDR3 has 14 amino acids. V lost 6 bases, J lost 5 bases, and 10 bases stayed unmatched. Germline assignment: CDR1 DFQATT and CDR2 SNEGSKA (reference sequence). This chain's CDR3 is CSAPGRAGDNEQFF. The CDR3 coding sequence is TGCAGTGCCCCCGGTAGGGCGGGGGACAATGAGCAGTTCTTC.

There are a few counts of this clonotype. The V call is TRBV7-8, the J call TRBJ1-5; TRBD1 might be the D (5 bases). Germline CDR1 SGHVS, CDR2 FQNEAQ. V lost 5 bases and J 6 bases, leaving 20 bases between the germline ends. The CDR3 extends over 16 amino acids. The CDR3 DNA sequence: TGTGCCAGCAGCCCAGTCGGTAGGGGTAGAGCTCAGCCCCAGCATTTT. Translated, it gives CASSPVGRGRAQPQHF.

There are many counts of this clonotype. The V call is TRBV5-1, the J call TRBJ1-1; weak D call: TRBD1 (6 bases). The CDR3 is 17 amino acids. The germline gives CDR1 SGHRS, CDR2 YFSETQ. Trimming removed 0 bases at V and 1 base at J, with 16 bases between. As DNA, the CDR3 is TGCGCCAGCAGCTTGGCCGGGACACTTAAAAAGAACACTGAAGCTTTCTTT. Its protein product is CASSLAGTLKKNTEAFF.

This clonotype was detected many times. The rearrangement joins TRBV6-5 to TRBJ1-2, with D possibly TRBD1 on 6 matching bases. The germline V and J ends were trimmed by 7 bases and 5 bases, with 17 bases remaining between them. The CDR3 runs to 14 residues. Germline values: CDR1 MNHEY, CDR2 SVGAGI. The CDR3 sequence is CASTPIRGGYGYTF. The CDR3 coding sequence is TGTGCCAGCACCCCCATCAGGGGAGGTTATGGCTACACCTTC.

This clonotype occurred many times. The V call is TRBV7-3, the J call TRBJ2-3, with TRBD2 matching over 15 bases. This CDR3 has 19 residues. Germline CDR1 is SGHTA and CDR2 is FQGTGA. With 2 bases clipped from V and 2 bases from J, the junction kept 8 bases outside the gene matches. The DNA for the CDR3 is TGTGCCAGCAGCTTATCTTTGGGACTAGCGGGAGGAATCACAGATACGCAGTATTTT. Translation: CASSLSLGLAGGITDTQYF. Drawing the rest from reference TRBV7-3 and TRBJ2-3, the complete variable domain is GAGVSQTPSNKVTEKGKYVELRCDPISGHTALYWYRQSLGQGPEFLIYFQGTGAADDSGLPNDRFFAVRPEGSVSTLKIQRTERGDSAVYLCASSLSLGLAGGITDTQYFGPGTRLTVL.

This clonotype came up many times. V is TRBV20-1 and J is TRBJ1-6; 7 positions match TRBD1. CDR1 is DFQATT, CDR2 SNEGSKA, per germline (reference sequence). The V segment lost 2 bases and the J segment 6 bases; nucleotides outside the gene matches: 10. This CDR3 spans 16 amino acids. CDR3 protein: CSARTTGKGSNSPLHF. The CDR3 nucleotides read TGCAGTGCTAGAACGACAGGGAAAGGTTCTAATTCACCCCTCCACTTT.

The gene calls are TRBV6-5 and TRBJ2-7; D uncertain. The CDR3 spans 13 residues. Trimming pared 2 bases from V and 5 bases from J, leaving 10 bases between. Germline V CDR1 and CDR2: MNHEY, SVGAGI. Here the CDR3 DNA reads TGTGCCAGCAGTTACCCCCCCTTGAACGAGCAGTACTTC. Translating it yields CASSYPPLNEQYF.

This clonotype was seen many times. V gene TRBV7-9 combines with J gene TRBJ1-5; 10 positions match TRBD1. V shed 1 base, J shed 4 bases, and the junction held 4 bases outside the gene matches. This CDR3 spans 16 amino acids. Germline V lookup: CDR1 SEHNR, CDR2 FQNEAQ (reference sequence). For the CDR3, the DNA is TGTGCCAGCAGCTTAGAGGGACAGGGGAATAATCAGCCCCAGCATTTT. Translation: CASSLEGQGNNQPQHF.

This clonotype was counted many times. The V gene is TRBV7-8, the J gene TRBJ1-2; TRBD1 matches 8 bases. Germline CDR1 SGHVS, CDR2 FQNEAQ. V lost 1 base to trimming and J lost 5 bases; unmatched junction nucleotides: 3. The length of the CDR3 is 14 residues. The CDR3 region has the DNA TGTGCCAGCAGCTTAGGTGGGACAGGTTATGGCTACACCTTC. Its protein is CASSLGGTGYGYTF.

This clonotype was seen at least ten times. The chain carries TRBV5-1 and TRBJ1-5; the D gene is possibly TRBD1 (5 bases). The CDR3 loop spans 15 amino acids. Looked up from germline, CDR1 is SGHRS and CDR2 is YFSETQ. Trimming removed 0 bases at V and 3 bases at J, with 10 bases between. CDR3 in DNA: TGCGCCAGCAGCTTGGATGGCAGGGACAATCAGCCCCAGCATTTT. This codes for CASSLDGRDNQPQHF.

Many counts were recorded for this clonotype. The V gene is TRBV7-6, the J gene TRBJ2-1, with D possibly TRBD2 on 6 matching bases. From germline, CDR1 is SGHVS and CDR2 FNYEAQ. V was cut by 0 bases and J by 2 bases, with 11 bases left in between. The CDR3 is made up of 16 amino acids. The CDR3 bases are TGTGCCAGCAGCTTAGCCTGGAGGGGAGCCTACAATGAGCAGTTCTTC. It codes for CASSLAWRGAYNEQFF.

This clonotype was observed many times. The chain is built from TRBV6-1 and TRBJ1-5; D unclear. The germline gives CDR1 MNHNS, CDR2 SASEGT. The V end was cut by 8 bases, the J end by 2 bases, with 19 bases between. The CDR3 loop spans 16 amino acids. The CDR3 nucleotides read TGTGCCAGCCGCACTTATGGACCGACGGGCAATCAGCCCCAGCATTTT. It codes for CASRTYGPTGNQPQHF.

This clonotype has at least ten counts. This chain uses TRBV5-1 with TRBJ2-3, with 9 bases that match TRBD2. The trim removed 5 bases at V and 4 bases at J, leaving 8 bases unmatched. The CDR3 runs 15 residues. CDR1 SGHRS and CDR2 YFSETQ come from the germline V gene. The DNA of the CDR3 is TGCGCCAGCAGAGACGGGACTAGCCCTGCAGATACGCAGTATTTT. This sequence encodes CASRDGTSPADTQYF. Using reference TRBV5-1 and TRBJ2-3 for the parts outside the CDR3, the full variable domain is KAGVTQTPRYLIKTRGQQVTLSCSPISGHRSVSWYQQTPGQGLQFLFEYFSETQRNKGNFPGRFSGRQFSNSRSEMNVSTLELGDSALYLCASRDGTSPADTQYFGPGTRLTVL.

By sample fraction, this clonotype is medium-sized. J is TRBJ2-3 and V is TRBV7-3; D remains ambiguous. The V gene's germline CDR1 is SGHTA and CDR2 FQGTGA. The CDR3 contains 15 residues. V lost 0 bases and J 4 bases, leaving 11 bases between the germline ends. DNA for the CDR3: TGTGCCAGCAGCTTAACCTCTGGGGTTGCAGATACGCAGTATTTT. Translated, it gives CASSLTSGVADTQYF.

This clonotype has a count of ten or more. The J gene is TRBJ2-1, the V gene TRBV24-1; either TRBD1 or TRBD2 may supply D (5 bases each). The CDR3 has 16 amino acids. Germline V CDR1 and CDR2: KGHDR, SFDVKD. Trimming left V 4 bases short and J 6 bases short, with 18 bases between. The CDR3 coding sequence is TGTGCCACCAGTGAACGGCGGGCAGGGTACCGCAATGAGCAGTTCTTC. Protein: CATSERRAGYRNEQFF.

This clonotype occurred many times. This sequence joins TRBV18 and TRBJ2-1; D is possibly TRBD1 (8 bases). V shed 5 bases and J shed 1 base, with 15 bases lying between them. The V gene's germline CDR1 is KGHSH and CDR2 LQKENI. CDR3 size: 16 residues. CDR3 bases: TGTGCCAGCTCATCTACAGGGGGGGGGTCCTACAATGAGCAGTTCTTC. Amino acids: CASSSTGGGSYNEQFF.

This clonotype has at least ten counts. The chain couples TRBV6-5 to TRBJ1-5; no clear D. The germline V gene has CDR1 MNHEY and CDR2 SVGAGI. CDR3 length equals 14 residues. V was pared by 6 bases and J by 0 bases, with 9 bases between. For the CDR3, the DNA is TGTGCCAGCAGACCCTGGCGTAGCAATCAGCCCCAGCATTTT. Translated: CASRPWRSNQPQHF.

This clonotype was observed at least ten times. The V gene is TRBV12-3 or TRBV12-4, the J gene TRBJ2-5; 9 positions agree with TRBD1. The length of the CDR3 is 13 residues. The V and J ends lost 5 bases and 3 bases, in that order; junction bases with no gene match: 1. Here the CDR3 reads CASSRTGEETQYF. In DNA form, the CDR3 reads TGTGCCAGCAGTAGGACAGGGGAAGAGACCCAGTACTTC.

This clonotype was found many times. The genes are TRBV6-2 or TRBV6-3 and TRBJ2-3; D unresolved. Per germline, CDR1 MNHEY and CDR2 SVGEGT. The CDR3 runs 14 residues. The V gene lost 3 bases and the J gene lost 4 bases, with 11 bases spanning the gap. The CDR3 sequence is CASSYPSNSDTQYF. CDR3 nucleotides: TGTGCCAGCAGTTATCCTTCAAACTCAGATACGCAGTATTTT.

The CDR3 region has the DNA TGTGCCAGCAGTTCCCAAGAGACCCAGTACTTC. Amino acid sequence: CASSSQETQYF. The V and J genes are TRBV6-6 and TRBJ2-5; D remains ambiguous. The ends were cut back, 4 bases at V and 1 base at J, with 1 base in the middle. This CDR3 comprises 11 residues. The germline gives CDR1 MNHNY, CDR2 SVGAGI (reference sequence).

This clonotype came up many times. This rearrangement joins TRBV2 to TRBJ2-3; D call uncertain. The V and J ends lost 5 bases and 4 bases respectively, with 25 bases between them. Per germline, CDR1 SNHLY and CDR2 FYNNEI. The CDR3 loop spans 18 amino acids. CDR3 amino acids: CASSKSITTPSWADTQYF. As DNA, the CDR3 is TGTGCCAGCAGTAAATCTATCACGACGCCTAGTTGGGCAGATACGCAGTATTTT.

This clonotype was picked up many times. V usage is TRBV5-1 and J usage is TRBJ1-1; 9 nucleotides match TRBD1. Germline CDR1 SGHRS, CDR2 YFSETQ. This CDR3 spans 16 amino acids. Trimming cost V 2 bases and J 1 base; bases outside gene matches: 6. CDR3: CASSLRTGAKNTEAFF. The DNA for the CDR3 is TGCGCCAGCAGCTTAAGGACAGGGGCGAAGAACACTGAAGCTTTCTTT.